Shown below are 23 T cell receptor beta chains from a single sample sequenced in a study of T cells after posttransplantation cyclophosphamide. The naive gate required viable CD3+CD4+ or CD3+CD8+ cells with CCR7+CD45RA+CD45RO-CD95-CD27+CD28+ phenotype. Measured with immunoSEQ multiplex PCR; TCRdb has only the in-frame clones, and not every one. This table has 31,000 or so clones, over 75% appearing once. The sequencing sample was made of naive CD4+ T cells sorted from blood. Receptors were obtained from a man between 25 and 39 years old in good health and a related stem cell transplant donor.

This clone was seen only once. This chain uses TRBV5-1 with TRBJ2-1; 8 bases are a match to TRBD2. Germline V gives CDR1 SGHRS, CDR2 YFSETQ. The CDR3 totals 15 residues. The trim removed 3 bases at V and 9 bases at J, leaving 11 bases unmatched. The CDR3 region is CASSSLIGGAGEQFF. The CDR3 DNA reads as TGCGCCAGCAGCTCCCTCATCGGGGGGGCCGGTGAGCAGTTCTTC.

The chain recombines TRBV5-1 with TRBJ1-2; 9 bases agree with TRBD1. This CDR3 has 14 amino acids. Germline V gene lookup returns CDR1 SGHRS and CDR2 YFSETQ. With V trimmed by 2 bases and J by 3 bases, 2 bases remained unmatched. In nucleotides, the CDR3 is TGCGCCAGCAGCTTTACAGGGGGCGACTATGGCTACACCTTC. Protein sequence: CASSFTGGDYGYTF.

This chain connects TRBV27 to TRBJ1-1; D gene ambiguous. V was shortened by 5 bases and J by 6 bases, with 16 bases between the two germline ends. Germline lookup yields CDR1 MNHEY and CDR2 SMNVEV (reference sequence). There are 14 residues in the CDR3. In DNA form, the CDR3 reads TGTGCCAGCAGTCCCACCCTCCTTAACTCTGAAGCTTTCTTT. Translating gives CASSPTLLNSEAFF.

The chain links TRBV7-6 to TRBJ2-7, with a tentative D call TRBD1 (5 bases). Trimming removed 5 bases at V and 0 bases at J, with 8 bases between. CDR1 and CDR2 (germline): SGHVS, FNYEAQ. The CDR3 totals 13 residues. CDR3 protein: CASSPTDSYEQYF. CDR3 nucleotide sequence: TGTGCCAGCAGCCCGACAGACTCCTACGAGCAGTACTTC.

This chain uses TRBV6-5 with TRBJ1-1; the D gene is possibly TRBD1 (5 bases). Trimming took 4 bases from V and 1 from J, leaving 16 bases between them. CDR1 and CDR2 (germline): MNHEY, SVGAGI. This CDR3 has 16 amino acids. CDR3 coding DNA: TGTGCCAGCAGTTTTCGGGTGGGGCGGAGGAACACTGAAGCTTTCTTT. Its translation: CASSFRVGRRNTEAFF.

The rearrangement joins TRBV28 to TRBJ1-5, with a weak D call TRBD1 (6 bases). The germline V gene has CDR1 MDHEN and CDR2 SYDVKM. V dropped 4 bases and J dropped 7 bases, with 11 bases sitting between them. The length of the CDR3 is 13 residues. DNA for the CDR3: TGTGCCAGCAGTTCCAGGGGACGGCAGCCCCAGCATTTT. It is translated as CASSSRGRQPQHF.

The chain combines TRBV7-9 with TRBJ2-3, with 8 bases that match TRBD1. With V trimmed by 3 bases and J by 6 bases, 11 bases remained unmatched. The V gene's germline CDR1 is SEHNR and CDR2 FQNEAQ (reference sequence). This CDR3 comprises 16 residues. CDR3 residues: CASSFWRDRGWDTQYF. CDR3 DNA: TGTGCCAGCAGCTTTTGGAGAGACAGGGGTTGGGATACGCAGTATTTT.

In the case of this clone: The junction departs from the called germline gene at one end, perhaps through a read error. V usage is TRBV18 and J usage is TRBJ2-6, with 7 nucleotides matching TRBD1. Germline assignment: CDR1 KGHSH and CDR2 LQKENI. The CDR3 is 17 amino acids. CDR3 DNA sequence: TGTGCCAGTTCACCACGCGACAGGGTGGCTGGGGCCAACGTCCTGACTTTC. The encoded protein is CASSPRDRVAGANVLTF.

The chain carries TRBV27 and TRBJ1-3, with a possible D match to TRBD1 (6 bases). Trimming took off 8 bases at V and 2 bases at J, with 10 bases between the two ends. The CDR3 has 13 residues. Germline CDR1 MNHEY, CDR2 SMNVEV (reference sequence). CDR3 nucleotides: TGTGCCAGCCAGGGGTTGGCTGGAAACACCATATATTTT. Amino acid sequence: CASQGLAGNTIYF.

The V and J genes are TRBV6-5 and TRBJ2-7; D is perhaps TRBD2 (6 bases). Germline CDR1 is MNHEY and CDR2 is SVGAGI. This CDR3 is 14 amino acids long. The ends were cut back, 1 base at V and 5 bases at J, with 12 bases in the middle. CDR3 in DNA: TGTGCCAGCAGTTACTTCGGAGGGCCCCACGAGCAGTACTTC. Its protein product is CASSYFGGPHEQYF.

CDR3 sequence (DNA): TGTGCCAGCAGCGACGGGGGAATCTCCTACAATGAGCAGTTCTTC. The encoded protein is CASSDGGISYNEQFF. The rearrangement links TRBV9 to TRBJ2-1, with D possibly matching TRBD2 (6 bases). Germline V gene lookup returns CDR1 SGDLS and CDR2 YYNGEE. The germline V and J ends were trimmed by 3 bases and 0 bases, with 10 bases remaining between them. The CDR3 consists of 15 residues.

This clone has a single count. Written as DNA, the CDR3 is TGCAGTGCTAGAGCTGCAGATACGCAGTATTTT. Translating gives CSARAADTQYF. The genes are TRBV20-1 and TRBJ2-3; D remains unclear. V lost 1 base and J 4 bases, leaving 3 bases between the germline ends. Per the germline V gene, CDR1 is DFQATT and CDR2 is SNEGSKA (reference sequence). The CDR3 has 11 residues.

V is TRBV5-1 and J is TRBJ2-2; 8 bases fit TRBD2. This CDR3 is 15 amino acids long. Germline V gives CDR1 SGHRS, CDR2 YFSETQ. Trimming cost V 5 bases and J 0 bases; bases outside gene matches: 3. The CDR3 here is CASSAGGSNTGELFF. For the CDR3, the DNA is TGCGCCAGCAGTGCGGGGGGTTCGAACACCGGGGAGCTGTTTTTT.

The V gene is TRBV6-1, the J gene TRBJ2-3, with D perhaps TRBD1 (6 bases). This CDR3 region has 17 residues. Germline-derived CDR1 and CDR2 are MNHNS and SASEGT. V was shortened by 4 bases and J by 4 bases, with 21 bases between the two germline ends. The CDR3 DNA is TGTGCCAGCAGTGGGGGAGTGGGGGACACACAATCAGATACGCAGTATTTT. Amino acids: CASSGGVGDTQSDTQYF.

This clone was seen only once. V is TRBV6-5 and J is TRBJ2-4, with TRBD1 matching 9 bases. Losses at the gene ends were 0 bases for V and 9 bases for J; bases not matched to a gene: 6. Germline lookup yields CDR1 MNHEY and CDR2 SVGAGI. The CDR3 is 15 residues long. The CDR3 sequence is CASSYSRQGEAIQYF. CDR3 in DNA: TGTGCCAGCAGTTACTCGCGACAGGGGGAGGCCATTCAGTACTTC.

The chain couples TRBV6-5 to TRBJ1-6, with D unresolved. There are 13 residues in the CDR3. Germline assignment: CDR1 MNHEY and CDR2 SVGAGI. V shed 5 bases and J shed 5 bases, with 7 bases lying between them. The CDR3 sequence: CASSRQDNSPLHF. CDR3 bases: TGTGCCAGCAGTAGGCAGGATAATTCACCCCTCCACTTT.

V gene TRBV19 combines with J gene TRBJ2-6; D possibly corresponds to TRBD1 (6 bases). Germline CDR1 reads LNHDA; CDR2 reads SQIVND (reference sequence). V was pared by 5 bases and J by 4 bases, with 15 bases between. The CDR3 spans 16 residues. The CDR3: CASSSQGTRGANVLTF. In DNA form, the CDR3 reads TGTGCCAGTAGTTCGCAGGGGACCCGGGGGGCCAACGTCCTGACTTTC.

V usage is TRBV6-1 and J usage is TRBJ2-2; TRBD1 matches 11 bases. Germline V gene data show CDR1 as MNHNS and CDR2 as SASEGT. Trimming cost V 8 bases and J 1 base; bases outside gene matches: 3. This CDR3 spans 15 amino acids. DNA for the CDR3: TGTGCCAGCGGACAGGGGGCCTGGAACACCGGGGAGCTGTTTTTT. Translating it yields CASGQGAWNTGELFF.

The V call is TRBV25-1, the J call TRBJ1-1; D is undetermined. The CDR3 consists of 14 residues. The V end was cut by 4 bases, the J end by 6 bases, with 15 bases between. CDR1 is MGHDK, CDR2 SYGVNS, per germline. The CDR3 DNA is TGTGCCAGCAGTGGCTCGGGGAGCTTTGCTGAAGCTTTCTTT. This gives the protein CASSGSGSFAEAFF.

The rearrangement links TRBV27 to TRBJ1-1; tentative D call: TRBD1 (5 bases). CDR1 and CDR2 (germline): MNHEY, SMNVEV (reference sequence). The CDR3 spans 14 residues. V shed 4 bases and J shed 2 bases, with 11 bases lying between them. CDR3 DNA sequence: TGTGCCAGCAGTTATAGACAGTCCAACACTGAAGCTTTCTTT. It translates to CASSYRQSNTEAFF.

The gene calls are TRBV2 and TRBJ2-2, with D possibly being TRBD1 (5 bases). The V gene lost 7 bases and the J gene lost 2 bases, with 11 bases spanning the gap. This CDR3 comprises 14 residues. CDR1 is SNHLY and CDR2 is FYNNEI in the germline V gene. The CDR3 nucleotides read TGTGCCAGCACCCAACGGACAAACACCGGGGAGCTGTTTTTT. Translated, it gives CASTQRTNTGELFF.

The V call is TRBV4-3, the J call TRBJ2-5, with 8 bases aligning to TRBD2. This CDR3 is 13 amino acids long. The junction had 3 bases not matched to a gene; V was cut back by 4 bases and J by 5 bases. CDR1 is LGHNA, CDR2 YSLEER, per germline. CDR3 protein: CASSPGGAETQYF. The CDR3 DNA sequence: TGCGCCAGCAGCCCCGGGGGGGCGGAGACCCAGTACTTC.

This CDR3 is CASSRPGQGLYEQYF. CDR3 sequence (DNA): TGTGCCAGCAGCCGACCGGGACAGGGCCTCTACGAGCAGTACTTC. This rearrangement joins TRBV4-2 to TRBJ2-5; 9 positions match TRBD1. The tail of the sequence fits TRBJ2-7 better, so the J call may be wrong. CDR1 LGHNA and CDR2 YNFKEQ come from the germline V gene. This CDR3 region has 15 residues.